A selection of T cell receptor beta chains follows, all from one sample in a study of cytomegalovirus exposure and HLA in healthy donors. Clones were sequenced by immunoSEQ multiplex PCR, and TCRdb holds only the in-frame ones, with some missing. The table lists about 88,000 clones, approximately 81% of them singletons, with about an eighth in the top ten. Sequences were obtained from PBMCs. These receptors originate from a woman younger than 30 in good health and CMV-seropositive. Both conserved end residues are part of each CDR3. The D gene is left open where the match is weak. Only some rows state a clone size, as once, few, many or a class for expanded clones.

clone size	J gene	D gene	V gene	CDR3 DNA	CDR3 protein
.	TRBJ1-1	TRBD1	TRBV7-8	TGTGCCAGCAGCTATTTAGGGGGCAGGACTGAAGCTTTCTTT	CASSYLGGRTEAFF
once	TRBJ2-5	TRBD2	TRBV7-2	TGTGCCAGCAGCTTCGAGCGGGGGGGTTTGGAGACCCAGTACTTC	CASSFERGGLETQYF
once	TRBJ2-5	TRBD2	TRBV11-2	TGTGCCAGCAGCTTACACCGAGCGGGGGGCCGGGAGACCCAGTACTTC	CASSLHRAGGRETQYF
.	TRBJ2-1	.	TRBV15	TGTGCCACCAGCAGAGACAGGGGCTCCTACAATGAGCAGTTCTTC	CATSRDRGSYNEQFF
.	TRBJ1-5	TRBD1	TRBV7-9	TGTGCCAGCAGCTTAGCAGGGGGCAACTCCAATCAGCCCCAGCATTTT	CASSLAGGNSNQPQHF
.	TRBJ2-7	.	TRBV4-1	TGCGCCAGCAGCCCTCGCCCACCGGGACTCTACGAGCAGTACTTC	CASSPRPPGLYEQYF
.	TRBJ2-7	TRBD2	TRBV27	TGTGCCAGCAGTTTATCCAGCGGGGGGCCAACCTACGAGCAGTACTTC	CASSLSSGGPTYEQYF
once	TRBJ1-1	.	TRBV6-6	TGTGCCAACCAACAGGCGATGAACACTGAAGCTTTCTTT	CANQQAMNTEAFF
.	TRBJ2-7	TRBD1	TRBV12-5	TGTGCTAGTGGTTGGGAACCGGGACAGGGGGTCCACTTC	CASGWEPGQGVHF
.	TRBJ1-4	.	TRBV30	TGTGCCTGGGCGCCGGGAGGGGAACTGTTTTTT	CAWAPGGELFF
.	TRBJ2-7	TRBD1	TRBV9	TGTGCCAGCAGCGTAGGGACAGGAACCTACGAGCAGTACTTC	CASSVGTGTYEQYF
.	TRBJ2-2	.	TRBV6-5	TGTGCCAGCAGTTACGTGGAGCCAAACACCGGGGAGCTGTTTTTT	CASSYVEPNTGELFF
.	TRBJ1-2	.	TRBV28	TGTGCCAGCTCCCCTTCGGGTGGCTACACCTTC	CASSPSGGYTF
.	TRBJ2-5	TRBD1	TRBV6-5	TGTGCCAGCAGCCATGGGGACAGGGGACAGACCCAGTACTTC	CASSHGDRGQTQYF
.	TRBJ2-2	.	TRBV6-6	TGTGCCAGCAGTTATAGCACCGGGGAGCTGTTTTTT	CASSYSTGELFF
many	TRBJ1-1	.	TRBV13	TGTGCCAGTAGCCCCGGAGAGGGTAGCACTGAAGCTTTCTTT	CASSPGEGSTEAFF
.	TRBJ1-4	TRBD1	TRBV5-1	TGCGCCAGCAGCCTACTACAGGGGTCGACTAATGAAAAACTGTTTTTT	CASSLLQGSTNEKLFF
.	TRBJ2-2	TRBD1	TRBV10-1	TGCGCCAGCAGCGGGGACAGCTTAAACACCGGGGAGCTGTTTTTT	CASSGDSLNTGELFF
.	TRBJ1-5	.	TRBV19	TGTGCCAGTAGTATAAATCCCGACAGTCACAATCAGCCCCAGCATTTT	CASSINPDSHNQPQHF
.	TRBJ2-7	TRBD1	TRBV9	TGTGCCAGCAGCGATGGGCCGGGACAGGGCCTCTCCTACGAGCAGTACTTC	CASSDGPGQGLSYEQYF
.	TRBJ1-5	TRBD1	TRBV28	TGTGCCAGCAGAACAGGGGGCTTAAGCAATCAGCCCCAGCATTTT	CASRTGGLSNQPQHF
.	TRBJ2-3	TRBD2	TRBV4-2	TGTGCCAGCAGCCAAGATAGGGTCCGCGGGGGGGCGGAAGATACGCAGTATTTT	CASSQDRVRGGAEDTQYF
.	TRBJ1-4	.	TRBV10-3	TGTGCCATCAGTGGAGGCAGCCATAATGAAAAACTGTTTTTT	CAISGGSHNEKLFF
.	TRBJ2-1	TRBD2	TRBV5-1	TGCGCCAGCAGCTTAGGGACTAGCGGGGGGAATTTCTTC	CASSLGTSGGNFF
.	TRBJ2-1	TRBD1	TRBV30	TGTGCCTGGAGCCGGAGACAGGGACGATTAGGCTTCTTC	CAWSRRQGRLGFF
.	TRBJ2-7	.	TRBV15	TGTGCCACCAGCAGAAGATCTAGCAACGAGCAGTACTTC	CATSRRSSNEQYF
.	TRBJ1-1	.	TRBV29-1	TGCAGCGTTGAAGATGGGGGGTACACTGAAGCTTTCTTT	CSVEDGGYTEAFF
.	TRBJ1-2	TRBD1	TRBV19	TGTGCCAGCCTGGGTCAGGGGGATAACTATGGCTACACCTTC	CASLGQGDNYGYTF
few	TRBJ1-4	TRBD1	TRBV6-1	TGTGCCAGTACCCGGGACAGGGATAGGTATGAAAAACTGTTTTTT	CASTRDRDRYEKLFF
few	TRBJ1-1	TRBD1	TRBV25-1	TGTGCCAGCAGTGATCAGGGACAGGGCAACCAAAGGGCTTTCTTT	CASSDQGQGNQRAFF
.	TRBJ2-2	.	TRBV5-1	TGCGCCAGCACCCTTACCGGGACACCAAACACCGGGGAGCTGTTTTTT	CASTLTGTPNTGELFF
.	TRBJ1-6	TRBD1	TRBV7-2	TGTGCCAGCAGCCAAGCCCGACAGGGCCCTGGGTCACCCCTCCACTTT	CASSQARQGPGSPLHF
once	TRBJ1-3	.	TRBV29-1	TGCAGCGCCGAGTCGGGGTATGGAAACACCATATATTTT	CSAESGYGNTIYF
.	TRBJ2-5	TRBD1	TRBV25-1	TGTGCCAGCCGGGGGGACAGGGTATCAGAGACCCAGTACTTC	CASRGDRVSETQYF
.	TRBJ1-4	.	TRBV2	TGTGCCAGCAACAGGGTGGATGTTGAAAAACTGTTTTTT	CASNRVDVEKLFF
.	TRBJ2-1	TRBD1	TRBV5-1	TGCGCCAGCAGCTTGGAGGCAGGGGGCGCCGAGCAGTTCTTC	CASSLEAGGAEQFF
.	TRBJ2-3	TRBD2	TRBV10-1	TGCGCCAGCAGAGCCGGGACTAACACAGATACGCAGTATTTT	CASRAGTNTDTQYF
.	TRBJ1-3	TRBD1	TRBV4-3	TGCGCCAGCAGCCAAGAGGGGGACAGGGCCTCTGGAAACACCATATATTTT	CASSQEGDRASGNTIYF
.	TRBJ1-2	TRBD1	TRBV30	TGTGCCTTTGGACAGGGTTATTATTCGGAGGGCTACACCTTC	CAFGQGYYSEGYTF
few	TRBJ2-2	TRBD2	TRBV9	TGTGCCAGCAGCGTGTTAGCGGGGGGGCTCGGGGAGCTGTTTTTT	CASSVLAGGLGELFF
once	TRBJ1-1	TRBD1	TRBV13	TGTGCCAGCAGCCTACAGGGGTTAGGCACTGAAGCTTTCTTT	CASSLQGLGTEAFF
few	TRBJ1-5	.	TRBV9	TGTGCCAGCGGGGGGGGACATCAGCCCCAGCATTTT	CASGGGHQPQHF
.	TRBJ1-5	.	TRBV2	TGTGCCAGCGGGGGCACGGGCAATCAGCCCCAGCATTTT	CASGGTGNQPQHF
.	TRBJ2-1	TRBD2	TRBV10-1	TGCGCCAGCAGTGAGTCCTTAGCGGGGGGGCTAGGTGAGCAGTTCTTC	CASSESLAGGLGEQFF
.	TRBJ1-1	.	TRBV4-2	TGTGCCAGCAGCCAAGCGAGTCGGGAGCCTTTCTTT	CASSQASREPFF
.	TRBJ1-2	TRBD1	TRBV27	TGTGCCAGCAGCCGGGACAGGGGCTTTGGCTACACCTTC	CASSRDRGFGYTF